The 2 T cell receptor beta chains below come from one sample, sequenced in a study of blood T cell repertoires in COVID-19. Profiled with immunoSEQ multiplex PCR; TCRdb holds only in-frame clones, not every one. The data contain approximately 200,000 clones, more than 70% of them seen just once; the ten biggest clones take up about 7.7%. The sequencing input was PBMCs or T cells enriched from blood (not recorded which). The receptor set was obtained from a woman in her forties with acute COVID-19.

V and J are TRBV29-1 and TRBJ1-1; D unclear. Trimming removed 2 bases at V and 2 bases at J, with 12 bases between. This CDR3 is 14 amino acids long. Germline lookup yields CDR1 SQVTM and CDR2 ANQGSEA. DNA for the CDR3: TGCAGCGTTGAATCCAGGAGCGGTAACACTGAAGCTTTCTTT. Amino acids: CSVESRSGNTEAFF.

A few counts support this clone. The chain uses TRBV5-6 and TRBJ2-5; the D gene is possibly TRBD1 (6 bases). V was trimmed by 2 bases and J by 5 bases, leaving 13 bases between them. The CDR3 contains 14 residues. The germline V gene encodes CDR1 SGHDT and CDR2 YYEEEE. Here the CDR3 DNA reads TGTGCCAGCAGCTTAGTACAGGGCCGGGAGACCCAGTACTTC. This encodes CASSLVQGRETQYF.